This TCR beta chain originates from a study of cytomegalovirus exposure and HLA in healthy donors listed by TCRdb under 2017. Background for the entire study: In an earlier analysis of some 550 of the donors, roughly 300 Gb of sequence data and just under 120 million unique TCR beta sequences from 150 million to 200 million T cells were reported. An early release that covered roughly 600 HLA-typed donors contained about 300 gigabases of sequencing data and around 80 million unique TCR sequences. Of the roughly 400 genotyped donors, less than 85% were placed in the genetic ancestry cluster associated with self-reported Caucasian donors. The aim of the study was to test whether cataloging public T cell receptors could identify signatures of past pathogen exposure. The study profiled the T cell repertoires of under 850 subjects by immunosequencing and related them to cytomegalovirus serostatus. A separate validation cohort of over a hundred different subjects was used in addition to the approximately 700-subject first cohort. High-throughput TCR immunosequencing, statistical association of individual TCRs with disease status, and machine learning were combined to predict cytomegalovirus infection status. A later analysis re-examined previously published TCR beta repertoires from several hundred donors and added high-resolution HLA genotyping to investigate patterns of TCR occurrence. Rather than using new phenotypic data, the later analysis identified candidate immune exposures from TCR beta sequences and from how often those sequences occurred across donors. To decide whether each TCR beta V gene segment behaved as functional or pseudogenic, an earlier analysis of some 600 of the donors relied on high-throughput TCR beta sequencing. Donor age, sex, ethnicity and CMV serostatus were compiled together with the repertoire data. A later genetic analysis took genome-wide SNP genotypes for about 55% of the 666 donors and used that subset as a discovery cohort. Every discovery cohort repertoire had been produced on one sequencing platform. Both class I and class II loci were covered by HLA typing, at four-digit resolution. Typing coverage varied by locus: roughly 620-640 donors for A, B, C, DRB1 and DQB1; more than 500 for DQA1; nearly 610 for DPA1; under 490 for DPB1. Roughly 5 DR-DQ haplotypes were treated as single units for association and clustering because of strong linkage in the cohort. Across about 370 genotyped donors of the cohort, an average of roughly 250,000 unique TCR beta nucleotide sequences per donor were sequenced, and approximately 17% of those sequences were non-productive. The paper as a whole reports these results and caveats: A further reported finding was that TCR beta sequences accurately predicted the HLA-A and HLA-B alleles for most subjects in the first cohort. In a later analysis, HLA-associated TCR beta chains were found to be more clonally expanded and to have lower generation probabilities than equally common non-associated chains. In a later analysis, most CMV-associated TCR beta chains were found to appear HLA-restricted, with HLA associations seemingly driven largely by CMV exposure. The authors suggested that the approach could potentially be extended to other disease states and immunological phenotypes. The cohort was sequenced for TCR beta chains only, and without alpha or paired-chain data the features that could be detected were limited. Cytomegalovirus status was reported to be diagnosed by the classifier with high specificity and sensitivity in both the original and validation cohorts. The presence/absence analyses assumed that sequencing depth was roughly uniform across donors, and that assumption may not be true. HLA typing was unavailable for some donors at each locus, so association tests used only the typed subset. A later genetic analysis associated a missense DCLRE1C variant with V-gene and J-gene trimming of TCR beta chains, and an independent cohort replicated the association. Several of the top co-occurrence clusters appeared to be linked to parvovirus B19, influenza, CMV and Epstein-Barr virus, according to a later analysis. Across donors, most TCR sequences were observed very rarely, whereas some public TCRs were present in many individuals. A later analysis associated about 18,000 TCR beta sequences with specific HLA alleles at a false discovery rate of 0.05. In a later analysis, the rate of TCR association differed among HLA loci, with DRB1 alleles having the most associated TCRs and HLA-C alleles having the fewest. Compared with the roughly 600-donor mean, donors in an Asian-associated ancestry cluster had fewer N-insertions in productive TCRs, according to a later genetic analysis. The only immune exposure information available for the cohort was CMV serostatus. Assigning TCR associations to individual alleles was difficult when HLA alleles, especially DR and DQ, strongly co-occurred. Some IMGT-functional V segments, including TRBV6-2 and TRBV6-3, could not be distinguished by the 87-base-pair reads and were therefore excluded. In the study, 150 to 200 TCR beta chains were listed as associated with cytomegalovirus. Because counts were too low, around 17 rarely observed V segments, including chromosome 9 orphons, were left out of the earlier analysis of several hundred of the donors. A cluster of highly shared sequence variants was judged likely to be a technical artifact of the sequencing pipeline. Broadly in line with IMGT annotations, most TCR beta V segments showed up in productive rearrangements about 87% or about 30% of the time in an earlier analysis of 450 to 750 of the donors. Linkage disequilibrium might explain the correlated functional status among segregating V segments, but an unknown experimental factor could not be excluded. A few of the identified cytomegalovirus-associated TCR beta chains were confirmed in vitro to be specific for cytomegalovirus antigens.

As to this clone: The specificity of this receptor is unknown. No base quality information exists; no much larger clone differs at one position.

Spanning cysteine to phenylalanine, the CDR3 consists of 15 amino acids. Only CDR3 DNA remains: 45 bases, in frame from the first base. The germline V gene encodes CDR1 MNHNY and CDR2 SVGAGI (reference sequence). In total, roughly 710 healthy bone marrow donors made up the cohort. Cohort members were all nominally healthy when sampled, although unrecorded immune exposures were likely present. The donor tested CMV seronegative and was one of the 352 seronegative cohort members. A peripheral blood sample was provided by each donor, and peripheral blood mononuclear cells were used for TCR beta sequencing. Genomic DNA extraction from the blood cell samples was performed with the Qiagen DNeasy Blood Extraction Kit. The library came from the immunoSEQ multiplex PCR assay. For the multiplex PCR, a mixture combining 60 forward primers for TCR Vbeta segments and 13 reverse primers for TCR Jbeta segments was used. A multiplex PCR assay on genomic DNA amplified the CDR3 region of rearranged TCR beta genes. Amplified TCR beta libraries were sequenced as 87-base-pair reads on the Illumina HiSeq System. The authors processed their data as follows. In a later analysis, some 80 million unique TCR beta chains were counted across the roughly 610 repertoires, and roughly 10 million of these chains were shared by at least two donors. Raw reads were error-corrected and collapsed into unique sequences by a nearest-neighbor algorithm in which closely related sequences were merged to remove PCR and sequencing errors. V, D and J gene segments were assigned by aligning CDR3 sequences to IMGT reference sequences. For a sequence to be retained, a match of at least six nucleotides to both a V gene segment and a J gene segment was required. A rearrangement was called productive if the CDR3 had no stop codons and remained in frame with V and J, and every other rearrangement was called non-productive. Following IMGT convention, CDR3 was defined as the stretch from the second conserved V-encoded cysteine up to the conserved J-encoded phenylalanine. In an earlier analysis of roughly 610 of the donors, sequences lacking an unambiguous match to a single V gene segment were excluded. In an earlier analysis of about 590 of the donors, a V segment was called functional when productive rearrangements were above 56.7%, and segregating when the standard deviation between donors exceeded 5%. A statistical classification framework was built for diagnosing cytomegalovirus status from the catalog of TCR beta chain sequences. In a later analysis, V and J genes were assigned by comparing TCR nucleotide sequences against IMGT/GENE-DB human TR gene sequences. Using the TCRdist pipeline, a later analysis assigned CDR3 sequences along with most-parsimonious VDJ recombination scenarios. In a later analysis, each TCR beta chain was defined by its CDR3 amino acid sequence together with its V-gene family, and reads without a unique V-gene family were excluded. In a later analysis, fewer than 650 highly shared, low-generation-probability nucleotide sequences were removed to address suspected cross-contamination and a sequencing artifact. A later analysis calculated a clonal expansion index for each public chain from normalized within-repertoire ranks of inferred template counts. Generation probabilities in a later analysis came from a VDJ recombination model fitted to out-of-frame rearrangements, and those results were checked against IGoR. Hypergeometric tests were used in a later analysis to score TCR-TCR, TCR-HLA and TCR-CMV co-occurrence, with a repertoire-size bias correction applied to the TCR pairs. To estimate false discovery rates, a later analysis permuted the HLA or CMV assignments 20 times. A later analysis grouped co-occurring TCRs with DBSCAN, adding TCRdist sequence similarity when clustering within HLA-allele-positive subsets. Repertoires with fewer than 30,000 or more than 120,000 public chains, plus five repertoires with anomalous nucleotide sharing, were excluded from co-occurrence clustering. Drawn from immuneACCESS, this table holds only the in-frame rearrangements with V and J called that TCRdb kept. Clones are partly lost; checked studies trace under half to an unresolved V gene and leave the rest unexplained. V, J and clone size are taken as reported in that table, and D and trimming were inferred from the DNA itself. The sample table shows some 270,000 clones, and about 80% are seen once. 0.3% of the sample goes to the ten largest clones.

Material: PBMCs. The V and J genes are TRBV6-6 and TRBJ1-3, with the D gene too uncertain to name. Judging by the DNA end, TRBJ2-2 fits better; the J call may be wrong. The receptor comes from a girl aged 2 to 10 in good health and CMV-seronegative. CDR3 region: CASRTNPGSSGELFF. The DNA sequence reads TGTGCCAGCAGGACCAATCCCGGGTCTTCCGGGGAGCTGTTTTTT.